A single sample gave rise to the 3 T cell receptor beta chains below, sequenced in a study of blood T cell repertoires in COVID-19. Sequencing used immunoSEQ multiplex PCR; TCRdb keeps in-frame clones, though not all of them. The table lists 200,000 to 300,000 clones, around 87% of them singletons. The sample was peripheral blood. These receptors came from a middle-aged woman who had recovered from COVID-19.

V and J are TRBV7-9 and TRBJ1-1; D may be TRBD1 (6 bases). CDR1 is SEHNR and CDR2 is FQNEAQ in the germline V gene (reference sequence). Deletions cut 5 bases from V and 7 bases from J, with 17 bases between. CDR3 length equals 14 residues. The CDR3 DNA is TGTGCCAGCAGCCGCCCGGGACACTTGTATGAAGCTTTCTTT. Its translation: CASSRPGHLYEAFF.

V and J are TRBV19 and TRBJ1-5; possibly TRBD1 for D (5 bases). The CDR3 is 11 residues long. Germline CDR1 is LNHDA and CDR2 is SQIVND (reference sequence). V lost 6 bases and J lost 12, with 12 bases in between. This CDR3 is CASRGEGFQHF. In nucleotides, the CDR3 is TGTGCCAGTAGAGGGGAAGGGTTCCAGCATTTT.

This chain uses TRBV30 with TRBJ2-3; 11 positions agree with TRBD2. V gave up 5 bases and J gave up 3 bases; unmatched junction bases: 4. Germline V gene lookup returns CDR1 GTSNPN and CDR2 SVGIG (reference sequence). The CDR3 consists of 14 residues. CDR3 amino acids: CAWDLAGGTDTQYF. CDR3 bases: TGTGCCTGGGATCTAGCGGGGGGTACAGATACGCAGTATTTT.